This T cell receptor beta chain was sequenced during a study of graft-versus-host responses after intestinal transplantation. On this clone itself: Its specificity is unknown.

The repertoire was sequenced with immunoSEQ multiplex PCR; TCRdb's copy has only in-frame clones and lacks some. This sample yields 45,000 to 50,000 clones, of which roughly 91% are seen a single time; more than 2% belongs to the top ten. Trimming took 5 bases from V and 8 from J, leaving 8 bases between them. The CDR3 has 11 residues. Sequencing used unstimulated CD4+ T cells sorted from spleen or lymph node cells, obtained before transplant. The receptor was derived from a human donor who was the organ donor for an intestinal transplant. This rearrangement joins TRBV5-3 to TRBJ2-1; tentatively, D is TRBD2 (5 bases). TRBV5-3 is placed among ORFs of uncertain function. CDR3 bases: TGTGCCAGAAGTTGGACTGATGAGCAGTTCTTC. Its protein is CARSWTDEQFF.